This TCR beta chain came from a study of T-cell memory formation after mild COVID-19. Turning to the study itself: The two donors had largely donor-specific TCR clusters.

V lost 0 bases, J lost 2 bases, and 10 bases lay in between. CDR3 length: 15 residues. CDR1 is SGHRS and CDR2 is YFSETQ in the germline V gene. Only one count was recorded for this clonotype. The antigen remains undetermined. Study observations and caveats: Balance between CD4 and CD8 was seen in clones contracting day 15 to 85, and a CD4+ lean was seen in later expanders.

5'RACE primed at constant segments yielded TCR alpha and TCR beta cDNA libraries bearing sample barcodes and UMIs. In TCRdb, the 5' RACE reads were re-called with MiXCR into one record per CDR3 protein. Of fewer than 150,000 distinct CDR3 sequences in the sample, 15% to 20% were seen once. The sequenced sample was PBMCs or a T cell subset sorted from them (not recorded which). The chain links TRBV5-1 to TRBJ2-3; D might be TRBD2 (6 bases). The sequence derives from a young man who had mild COVID-19 (a few samples of this study predate the infection). Cell type and time point are not known. CDR3 in DNA: TGCGCCAGCAGCTTGGTGCTAGCGTACACAGATACGCAGTATTTT. Its translation is CASSLVLAYTDTQYF.